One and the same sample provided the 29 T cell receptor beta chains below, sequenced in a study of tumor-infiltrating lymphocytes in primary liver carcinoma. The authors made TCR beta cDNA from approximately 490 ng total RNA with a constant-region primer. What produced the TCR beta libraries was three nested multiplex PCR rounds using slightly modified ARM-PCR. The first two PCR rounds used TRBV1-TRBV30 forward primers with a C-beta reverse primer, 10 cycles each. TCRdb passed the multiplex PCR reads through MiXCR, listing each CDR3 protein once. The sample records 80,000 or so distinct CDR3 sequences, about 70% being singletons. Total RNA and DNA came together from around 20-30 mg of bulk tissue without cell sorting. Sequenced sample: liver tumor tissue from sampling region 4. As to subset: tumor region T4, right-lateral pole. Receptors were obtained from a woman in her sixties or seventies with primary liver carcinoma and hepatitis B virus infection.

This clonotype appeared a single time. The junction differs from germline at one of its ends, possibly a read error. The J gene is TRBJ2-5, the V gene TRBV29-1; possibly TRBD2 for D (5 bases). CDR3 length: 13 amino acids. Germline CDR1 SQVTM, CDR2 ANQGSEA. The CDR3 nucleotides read TGCAGCGCGTATTCGGGATTTCAAGAGACCCAGCACTTT. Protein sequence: CSAYSGFQETQHF.

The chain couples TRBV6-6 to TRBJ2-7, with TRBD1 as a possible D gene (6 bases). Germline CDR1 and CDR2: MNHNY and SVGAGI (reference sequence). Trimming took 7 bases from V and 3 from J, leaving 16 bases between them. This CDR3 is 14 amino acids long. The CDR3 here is CASTEVEGVYEQYF. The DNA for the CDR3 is TGTGCCAGCACCGAAGTCGAGGGGGTCTACGAGCAGTACTTC.

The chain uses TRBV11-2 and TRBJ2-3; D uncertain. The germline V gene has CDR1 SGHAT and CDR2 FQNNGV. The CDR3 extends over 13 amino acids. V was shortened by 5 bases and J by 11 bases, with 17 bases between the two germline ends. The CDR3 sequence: CASSMRRVNMQYF. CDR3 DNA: TGTGCCAGCAGCATGCGACGGGTGAATATGCAGTATTTT.

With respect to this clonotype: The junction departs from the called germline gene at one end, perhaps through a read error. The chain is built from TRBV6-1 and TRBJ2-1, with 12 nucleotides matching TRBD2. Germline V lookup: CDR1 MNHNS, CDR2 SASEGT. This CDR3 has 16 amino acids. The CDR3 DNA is TGTGCAAGCAGTCCAGGACTAGCGGGAATGAAGAATGGGCAGTTCTTC. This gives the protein CASSPGLAGMKNGQFF.

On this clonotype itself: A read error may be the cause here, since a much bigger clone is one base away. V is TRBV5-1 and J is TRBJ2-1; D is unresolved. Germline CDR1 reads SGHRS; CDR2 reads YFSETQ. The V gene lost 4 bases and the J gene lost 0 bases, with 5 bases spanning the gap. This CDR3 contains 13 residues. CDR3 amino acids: CASSIHSYNEQFF. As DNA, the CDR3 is TGCGCCAGCAGCATCCACTCCTACAATGAGCAGTTCTTC.

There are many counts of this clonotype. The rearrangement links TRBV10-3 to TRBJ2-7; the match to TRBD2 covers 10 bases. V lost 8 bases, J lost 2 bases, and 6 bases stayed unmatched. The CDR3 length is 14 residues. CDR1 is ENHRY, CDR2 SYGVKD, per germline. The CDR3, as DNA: TGTGCCATCGGTGCTAGCGGGAGTACCTACGAGCAGTACTTC. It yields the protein CAIGASGSTYEQYF.

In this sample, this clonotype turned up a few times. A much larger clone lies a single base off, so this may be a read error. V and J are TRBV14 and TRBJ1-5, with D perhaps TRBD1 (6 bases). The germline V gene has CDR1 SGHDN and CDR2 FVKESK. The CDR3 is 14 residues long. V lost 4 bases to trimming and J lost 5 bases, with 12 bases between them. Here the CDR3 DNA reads TGTGCCAGCAGCCGTGGGGGGCAGGATCAGCCCCAGCATTTT. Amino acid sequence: CASSRGGQDQPQHF.

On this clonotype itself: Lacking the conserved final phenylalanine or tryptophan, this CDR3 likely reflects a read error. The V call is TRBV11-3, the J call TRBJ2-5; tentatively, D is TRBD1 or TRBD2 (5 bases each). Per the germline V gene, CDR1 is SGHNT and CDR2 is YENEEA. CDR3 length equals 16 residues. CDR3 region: CASSLAPGGAQETQYI. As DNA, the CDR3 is TGTGCCAGCAGTTTAGCCCCTGGGGGTGCCCAAGAGACCCAGTACATC.

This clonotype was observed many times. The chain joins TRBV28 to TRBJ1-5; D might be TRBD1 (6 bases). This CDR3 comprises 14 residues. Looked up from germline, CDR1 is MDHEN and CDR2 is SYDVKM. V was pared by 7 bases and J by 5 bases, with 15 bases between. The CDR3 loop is CASTRGGGHQPQHF. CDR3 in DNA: TGTGCCAGCACGCGGGGGGGCGGCCATCAGCCCCAGCATTTT.

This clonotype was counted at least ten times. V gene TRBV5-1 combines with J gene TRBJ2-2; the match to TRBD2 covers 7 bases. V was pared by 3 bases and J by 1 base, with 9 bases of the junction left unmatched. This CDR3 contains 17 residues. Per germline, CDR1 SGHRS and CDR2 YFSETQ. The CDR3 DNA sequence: TGCGCCAGCAGCTCGTCCTCTAGCGGCCGGAACACCGGGGAGCTGTTTTTT. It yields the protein CASSSSSSGRNTGELFF.

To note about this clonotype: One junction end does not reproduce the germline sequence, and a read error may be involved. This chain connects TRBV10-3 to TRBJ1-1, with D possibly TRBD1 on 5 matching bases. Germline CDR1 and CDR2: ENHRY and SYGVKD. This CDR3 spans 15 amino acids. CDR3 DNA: TGTGCCAACAGTGAGTCTCCAGGGACGGACACCGAAGCTTTCTTT. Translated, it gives CANSESPGTDTEAFF.

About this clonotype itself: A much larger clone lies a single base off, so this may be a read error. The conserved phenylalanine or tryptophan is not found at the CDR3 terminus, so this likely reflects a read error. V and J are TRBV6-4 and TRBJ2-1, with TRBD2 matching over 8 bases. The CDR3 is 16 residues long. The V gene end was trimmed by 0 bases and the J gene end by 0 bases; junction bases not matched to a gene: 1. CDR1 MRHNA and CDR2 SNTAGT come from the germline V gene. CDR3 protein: CASSDSGTSSYNEQFL. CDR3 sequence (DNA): TGTGCCAGCAGTGACTCTGGGACTAGCTCCTACAATGAGCAGTTCCTC.

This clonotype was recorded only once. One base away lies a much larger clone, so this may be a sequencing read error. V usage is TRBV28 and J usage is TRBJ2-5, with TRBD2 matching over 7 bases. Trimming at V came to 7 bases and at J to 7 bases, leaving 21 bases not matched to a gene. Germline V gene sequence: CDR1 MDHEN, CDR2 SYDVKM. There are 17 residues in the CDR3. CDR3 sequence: CASNPGAGLAVVGTQYF. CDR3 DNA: TGTGCCAGCAACCCGGGAGCGGGGCTAGCGGTTGTAGGGACCCAGTACTTC.

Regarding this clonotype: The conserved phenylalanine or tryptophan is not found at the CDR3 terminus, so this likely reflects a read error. As DNA, the CDR3 is TGTGCCAGCAGACTACAGGGGGTAATGAATCAGCCCCAGCATTCT. It translates to CASRLQGVMNQPQHS. The V gene is TRBV2, the J gene TRBJ1-5; 8 positions match TRBD1. Germline trimming cut 6 bases from V and 4 bases from J; bases unmatched to any gene: 8. This CDR3 is built from 15 residues. Germline V gene data show CDR1 as SNHLY and CDR2 as FYNNEI.

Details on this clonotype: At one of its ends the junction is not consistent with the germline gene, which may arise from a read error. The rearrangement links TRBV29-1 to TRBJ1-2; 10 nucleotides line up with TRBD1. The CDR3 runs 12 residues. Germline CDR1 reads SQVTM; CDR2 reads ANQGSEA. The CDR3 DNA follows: TGCTGCAGGGGGACAGGGGACCTATCACCCGCCTTC. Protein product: CCRGTGDLSPAF.

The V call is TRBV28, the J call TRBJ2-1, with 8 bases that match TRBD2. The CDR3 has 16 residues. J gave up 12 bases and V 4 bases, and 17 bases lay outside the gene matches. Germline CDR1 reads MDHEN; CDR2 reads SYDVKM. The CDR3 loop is CASSYPGTSHTRGQFF. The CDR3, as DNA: TGTGCCAGCAGTTACCCAGGGACTAGTCATACCAGAGGGCAGTTCTTC. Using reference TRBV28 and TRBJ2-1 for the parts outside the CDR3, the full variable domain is DVKVTQSSRYLVKRTGEKVFLECVQDMDHENMFWYRQDPGLGLRLIYFSYDVKMKEKGDIPEGYSVSREKKERFSLILESASTNQTSMYLCASSYPGTSHTRGQFFGPGTRLTVL.

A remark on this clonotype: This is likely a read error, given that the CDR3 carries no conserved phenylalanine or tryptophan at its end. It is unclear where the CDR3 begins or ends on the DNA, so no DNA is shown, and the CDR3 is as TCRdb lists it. The CDR3 reads CASSLIPGQGSDTEALS. This chain joins TRBV12-3 or TRBV12-4 and TRBJ1-1; the D call of TRBD1 is as the table states it, not checked on the DNA. The CDR3 spans 17 amino acids, including both terminal residues.

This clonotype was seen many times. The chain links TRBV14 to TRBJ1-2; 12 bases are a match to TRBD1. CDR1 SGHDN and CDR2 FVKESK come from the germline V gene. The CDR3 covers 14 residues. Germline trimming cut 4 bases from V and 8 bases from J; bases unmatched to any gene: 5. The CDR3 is CASSPGQGAAGYTF. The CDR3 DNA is TGTGCCAGCAGCCCGGGACAGGGGGCAGCAGGCTACACCTTC.

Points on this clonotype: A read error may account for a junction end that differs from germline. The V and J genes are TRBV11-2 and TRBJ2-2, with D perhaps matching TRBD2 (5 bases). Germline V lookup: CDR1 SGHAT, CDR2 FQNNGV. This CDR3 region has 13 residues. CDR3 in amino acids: CTSSLDRAGELLF. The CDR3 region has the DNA TGTACCAGCAGCTTAGATAGGGCTGGGGAGCTGCTTTTT. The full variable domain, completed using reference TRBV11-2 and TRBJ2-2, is EAGVAQSPRYKIIEKRQSVAFWCNPISGHATLYWYQQILGQGPKLLIQFQNNGVVDDSQLPKDRFSAERLKGVDSTLKIQPAKLEDSAVYLCTSSLDRAGELLFGEGSRLTVL.

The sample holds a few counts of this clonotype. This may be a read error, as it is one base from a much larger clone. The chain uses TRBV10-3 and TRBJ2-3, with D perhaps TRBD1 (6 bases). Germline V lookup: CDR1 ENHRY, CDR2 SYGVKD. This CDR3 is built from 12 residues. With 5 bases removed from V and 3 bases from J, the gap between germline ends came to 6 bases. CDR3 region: CAISRGTDTQYF. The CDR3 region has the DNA TGTGCCATCAGTAGGGGGACAGATACGCAGTATTTT.

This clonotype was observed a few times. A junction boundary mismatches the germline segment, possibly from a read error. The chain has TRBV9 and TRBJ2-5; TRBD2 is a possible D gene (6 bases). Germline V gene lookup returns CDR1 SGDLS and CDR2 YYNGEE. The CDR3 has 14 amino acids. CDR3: CARSGQGARETQYF. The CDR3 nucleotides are TGTGCCAGGAGCGGGCAGGGAGCGAGAGAGACCCAGTACTTC.

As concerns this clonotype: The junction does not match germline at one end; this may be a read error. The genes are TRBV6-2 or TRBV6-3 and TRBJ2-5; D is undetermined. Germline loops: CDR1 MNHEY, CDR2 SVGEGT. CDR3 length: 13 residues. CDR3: CVSSYLGYETQYF. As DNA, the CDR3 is TGTGTCAGCAGTTATCTGGGCTATGAGACCCAGTACTTC.

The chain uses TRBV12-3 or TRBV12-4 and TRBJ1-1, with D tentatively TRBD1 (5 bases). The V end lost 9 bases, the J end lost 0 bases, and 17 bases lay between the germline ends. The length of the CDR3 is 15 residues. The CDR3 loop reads CASRMGTEMNTEAFF. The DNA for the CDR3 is TGTGCCAGTCGTATGGGGACGGAGATGAACACTGAAGCTTTCTTT.

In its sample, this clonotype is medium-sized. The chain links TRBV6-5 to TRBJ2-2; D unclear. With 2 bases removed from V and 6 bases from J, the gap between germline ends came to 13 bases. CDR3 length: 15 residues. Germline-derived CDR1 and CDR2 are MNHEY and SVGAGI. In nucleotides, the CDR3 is TGTGCCAGCAGTTACGGCCCCTCGGTCCCCGGGGAGCTGTTTTTT. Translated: CASSYGPSVPGELFF.

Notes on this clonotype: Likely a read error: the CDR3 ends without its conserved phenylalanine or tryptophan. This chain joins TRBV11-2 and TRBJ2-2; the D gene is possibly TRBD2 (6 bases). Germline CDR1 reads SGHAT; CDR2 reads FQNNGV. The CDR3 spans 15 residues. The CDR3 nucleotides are TGTACCAGCAGCTTATTTGGAGGGAATACCGGGGAGCTGTTTTAT. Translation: CTSSLFGGNTGELFY.

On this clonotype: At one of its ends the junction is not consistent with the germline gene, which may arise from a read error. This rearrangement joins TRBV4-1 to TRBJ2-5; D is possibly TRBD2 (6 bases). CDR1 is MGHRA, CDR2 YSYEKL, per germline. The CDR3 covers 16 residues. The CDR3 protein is CASSTRYGAWEETQYF. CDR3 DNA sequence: TGCGCCAGCAGCACCCGATACGGGGCCTGGGAGGAGACGCAGTACTTC.

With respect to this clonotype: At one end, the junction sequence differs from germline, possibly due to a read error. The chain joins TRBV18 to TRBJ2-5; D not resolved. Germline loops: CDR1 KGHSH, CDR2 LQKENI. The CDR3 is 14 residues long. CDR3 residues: CASPPPGSQKTQYF. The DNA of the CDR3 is TGTGCCAGCCCACCACCGGGCTCCCAAAAGACCCAGTACTTC.

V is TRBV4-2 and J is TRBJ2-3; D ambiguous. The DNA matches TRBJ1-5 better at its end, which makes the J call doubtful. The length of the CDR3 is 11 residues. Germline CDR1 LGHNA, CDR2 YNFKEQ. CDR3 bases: TGTGCCAGCAGCCAGGTAGATACGCAGCATTTT. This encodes CASSQVDTQHF.

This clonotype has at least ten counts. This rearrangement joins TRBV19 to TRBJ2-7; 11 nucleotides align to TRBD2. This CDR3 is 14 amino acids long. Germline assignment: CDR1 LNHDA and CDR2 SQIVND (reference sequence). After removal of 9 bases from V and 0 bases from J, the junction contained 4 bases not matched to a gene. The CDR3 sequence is CASRTSGGSYEQYF. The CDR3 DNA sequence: TGTGCCAGCCGAACTAGCGGGGGCTCCTACGAGCAGTACTTC.